The T cell receptor (beta chain) under discussion was sequenced for a study of post-analysis software for immune sequencing data. Study-level background: The disease courses spanned relapsing-remitting, secondary progressive and progressive-relapsing forms of multiple sclerosis.

CDR3 size: 15 residues. V was clipped by 3 bases and J by 11 bases; unmatched bases: 10. Germline lookup yields CDR1 SGHTA and CDR2 FQGNSA. The authors incorporated unique molecular identifiers into the TCR beta cDNA libraries. There were about 1 to 10 million T cells, and 480,000 or so cDNA molecules came from them. One entry per CDR3 protein results from TCRdb running MiXCR on the PCR reads. The sample gives about 260,000 distinct CDR3 sequences, just over 35% of which show up once; 4% to 6% is in the top ten. This clonotype was recorded once. The antigen is not known. General observations from the study: Significantly lower normalized Chao1 diversity was found in patients with multiple sclerosis relative to controls. Samples sharing a preparation batch grouped tightly together when assessed by F measure. TRBV5-6, TRBV5-1 and TRBV20-1 belonged to a set of about 5 TRBV segments that were more frequent in patients than controls.

The chain employs TRBV7-2 and TRBJ2-3; 11 bases match TRBD2. The clonotype originates from a girl under 18 with multiple sclerosis. Input material: blood. CDR3 protein: CASSFHSSGGAEQYF. The CDR3 DNA reads as TGTGCCAGCAGCTTCCATAGTAGCGGGGGGGCGGAGCAGTATTTT.